The following is a TCR beta chain sequence with its context. At one end the junction does not follow the germline gene, possibly because of a read error. The sample is drawn from a study of blood T cell repertoires in COVID-19. Germline values: CDR1 WNHNN, CDR2 SYGVQD (reference sequence). The CDR3 totals 11 residues. Clones were read by immunoSEQ multiplex PCR, and TCRdb kept only the in-frame ones, dropping some. This sample has fewer than 350,000 clones, with about 85% found just once. V gene TRBV10-1 combines with J gene TRBJ2-7; 7 bases are a match to TRBD2. The sequenced sample consisted of PBMCs or T cells enriched from blood (not recorded which). The sequence came from a woman aged 30 to 39 who had been exposed to COVID-19. In nucleotides, the CDR3 is TGCGCCAGCAGTGAGGGTGGGACTACCGTATTC. Translated, it gives CASSEGGTTVF.